This record covers a single T cell receptor beta chain. The data were produced by immunoSEQ multiplex PCR, yet TCRdb's version contains in-frame clones alone and is incomplete. The sample carries about 86,000 clones, roughly 89% recorded once. This CDR3 has 15 residues. Trimming took 5 bases from V and 4 from J; bases not matched to a gene: 8. Germline-derived CDR1 and CDR2 are MNHEY and SVGAGI. This entry comes from a study of control samples from healthy donors and cancer patients. The sequencing input was PBMCs. This chain joins TRBV6-5 and TRBJ2-1; 7 nucleotides match TRBD1. The TCR sequence derives from a woman between 50 and 59 years old with colorectal cancer. CDR3 protein: CASSLLDRAYNEQFF. The CDR3 nucleotides read TGTGCCAGCAGTCTACTAGACAGGGCTTACAATGAGCAGTTCTTC.